One and the same sample provided the 32 T cell receptor beta chains below, sequenced in a study of T cells in Graves' hyperthyroidism and ophthalmopathy. Amplified TCR beta CDR3 regions derived from RNA transcripts. Primed by the HTBI set, a first-round RT-PCR was run on the TCR CDR3. TCRdb reprocessed the multiplex PCR reads via MiXCR and lists one record per CDR3 protein. This table holds 650,000 to 800,000 distinct CDR3 sequences, about 45% found once. Sequencing was carried out using peripheral blood or thyroid tissue (not recorded which). These receptor sequences come from an adult man with Graves' disease, either hyperthyroidism or ophthalmopathy (not recorded which).

This clonotype was seen a handful of times. The rearrangement uses TRBV24-1 and TRBJ2-7; D gene unclear. V gave up 1 base and J gave up 4 bases, with 7 bases separating them. This CDR3 spans 13 amino acids. CDR1 is KGHDR and CDR2 is SFDVKD in the germline V gene. The CDR3: CATSDFGGYEQYF. In nucleotides, the CDR3 is TGTGCCACCAGTGATTTCGGCGGTTACGAGCAGTACTTC.

The chain combines TRBV25-1 with TRBJ2-5; D is perhaps TRBD1 or TRBD2 (5 bases each). The germline gives CDR1 MGHDK, CDR2 SYGVNS. The CDR3 is 12 amino acids. CDR3 loop: CAASPGTETQYF. CDR3 nucleotide sequence: TGTGCGGCTAGCCCGGGGACGGAGACCCAGTACTTC. Variable domain in full (rest from reference TRBV25-1 and TRBJ2-5): EADIYQTPRYLVIGTGKKITLECSQTMGHDKMYWYQQDPGMELHLIHYSYGVNSTEKGDLSSESTVSRIRTEHFPLTLESARPSHTSQYLCAASPGTETQYFGPGTRLLVL.

This clonotype was detected once. This chain joins TRBV7-9 and TRBJ2-3; possible D gene TRBD2, 6 bases. The V end lost 1 base, the J end lost 0 bases, and 11 bases lay between the germline ends. There are 16 residues in the CDR3. Germline V lookup: CDR1 SEHNR, CDR2 FQNEAQ (reference sequence). CDR3 DNA: TGTGCCAGCAGCTTAGATAGCGGATCTAGCACAGATACGCAGTATTTT. Protein sequence: CASSLDSGSSTDTQYF.

Note on this clonotype: A much larger clone is a single base away; this may be a read error. The conserved closing phenylalanine or tryptophan is absent in this CDR3, likely reflecting a read error. V usage is TRBV7-9 and J usage is TRBJ1-2, with D unresolved. The V and J ends lost 7 bases and 5 bases respectively, with 11 bases between them. Germline CDR1 is SEHNR and CDR2 is FQNEAQ (reference sequence). CDR3 length: 12 residues. CDR3 sequence: CASTRQRYGYTS. The CDR3 region has the DNA TGTGCCAGCACTCGTCAGCGTTATGGCTACACCTCC.

This clonotype was seen just once. The genes are TRBV6-5 and TRBJ1-1; possibly TRBD1 for D (5 bases). This CDR3 is built from 13 residues. With 8 bases removed from V and 6 bases from J, the gap between germline ends came to 16 bases. CDR1 and CDR2 (germline): MNHEY, SVGAGI. CDR3 sequence: CASPRDAIPEAFF. In DNA form, the CDR3 reads TGTGCCAGCCCCCGGGACGCAATCCCTGAAGCTTTCTTT.

This clonotype has at least ten counts. The chain has TRBV6-5 and TRBJ1-2, with 7 bases that match TRBD1. CDR3 size: 13 residues. CDR1 and CDR2 (germline): MNHEY, SVGAGI. V gave up 6 bases and J gave up 2 bases; unmatched junction bases: 3. The DNA for the CDR3 is TGTGCCAGCAGCCAGACAGGGAACTATGGCTACACCTTC. This codes for CASSQTGNYGYTF.

The chain has TRBV7-9 and TRBJ1-1; no firm D call. The V end lost 4 bases, the J end lost 2 bases, and 17 bases lay between the germline ends. CDR3 length equals 16 residues. Germline CDR1 is SEHNR and CDR2 is FQNEAQ (reference sequence). The CDR3 DNA reads TGTGCCAGCAGCTCTCTCCCAGGAAACGATAACACTGAAGCTTTCTTT. As protein: CASSSLPGNDNTEAFF.

This clonotype was observed a handful of times. The rearrangement joins TRBV7-9 to TRBJ1-2; D unresolved. This CDR3 is built from 14 residues. The germline V gene encodes CDR1 SEHNR and CDR2 FQNEAQ (reference sequence). V was trimmed by 1 base and J by 4 bases, leaving 10 bases between them. The CDR3 DNA reads TGTGCCAGCAGCTTAGTGTCCCAGAGCTATGGCTACACCTTC. This encodes CASSLVSQSYGYTF.

The rearrangement uses TRBV5-8 and TRBJ1-5, with 7 bases fitting TRBD1. The CDR3 is made up of 18 amino acids. Germline-derived CDR1 and CDR2 are SGHTS and YDEGEE. The junction had 11 bases not matched to a gene; V was cut back by 0 bases and J by 2 bases. In DNA form, the CDR3 reads TGTGCCAGCAGCTTGGGGGGGCAGGGACAGCCGGGCAATCAGCCCCAGCATTTT. This encodes CASSLGGQGQPGNQPQHF.

This clonotype was found a few times. This rearrangement joins TRBV3-1 to TRBJ1-2; no clear D. There are 15 residues in the CDR3. Trimming cost V 0 bases and J 7 bases, with 15 bases left between them. CDR1 LGHDT and CDR2 YNNKEL come from the germline V gene (reference sequence). CDR3 region: CASSQDLTGYRGYTF. CDR3 DNA sequence: TGTGCCAGCAGCCAAGATCTTACGGGGTACCGTGGCTACACCTTC.

About this clonotype: A much larger clone differs by one base, so this may be a read error. The rearrangement uses TRBV7-2 and TRBJ2-7; 8 bases map to TRBD1. V gave up 4 bases and J gave up 6 bases; unmatched junction bases: 8. This CDR3 comprises 14 residues. Germline V gene lookup returns CDR1 SGHTA and CDR2 FQGNSA. CDR3 nucleotide sequence: TGTGCCAGCAGCTCCTCGGACAGGGTGGGCGAGCAGTACTTC. This gives the protein CASSSSDRVGEQYF. Using reference TRBV7-2 and TRBJ2-7 for the parts outside the CDR3, the full variable domain is GAGVSQSPSNKVTEKGKDVELRCDPISGHTALYWYRQSLGQGLEFLIYFQGNSAPDKSGLPSDRFSAERTGGSVSTLTIQRTQQEDSAVYLCASSSSDRVGEQYFGPGTRLTVT.

The genes are TRBV15 and TRBJ1-4; tentative D call: TRBD1 (5 bases). Deletions cut 5 bases from V and 7 bases from J, with 14 bases between. CDR3 length: 14 residues. Germline CDR1 is LNHNV and CDR2 is YYDKDF (reference sequence). CDR3 in amino acids: CATSVDGTTEKLFF. CDR3 bases: TGTGCCACCAGCGTAGACGGGACGACTGAAAAACTGTTTTTT.

As to this clonotype: A much larger clone is a single base away; this may be a read error. The chain joins TRBV2 to TRBJ1-5, with D uncertain. V lost 4 bases, J lost 9 bases, and 19 bases lay in between. The CDR3 is made up of 15 amino acids. The germline V gene has CDR1 SNHLY and CDR2 FYNNEI. CDR3 sequence: CASSGSERPLVPQHF. CDR3 sequence (DNA): TGTGCCAGCAGTGGATCCGAACGCCCACTTGTGCCCCAGCATTTT.

In the case of this clonotype: The junction differs from germline at one of its ends, possibly a read error. V gene TRBV11-1 combines with J gene TRBJ2-5; TRBD2 matches at 12 bases. CDR3 length equals 16 residues. Germline V gene lookup returns CDR1 SGHAT and CDR2 FQDESV (reference sequence). DNA of the CDR3: TGTGCCAGCAGCTTCGGACTAGCGGGGACTCAAGAGACCCAGTGCTTC. Its protein product is CASSFGLAGTQETQCF.

The J gene is TRBJ2-7, the V gene TRBV7-2; D remains ambiguous. Germline V gene sequence: CDR1 SGHTA, CDR2 FQGNSA. The V end was cut by 6 bases, the J end by 2 bases, with 17 bases between. This CDR3 contains 15 residues. CDR3 in DNA: TGTGCCAGCAGTGAATTCGAATACGGCACCTACGAGCAGTACTTC. Residues: CASSEFEYGTYEQYF.

Only a few counts were recorded for this clonotype. The chain joins TRBV20-1 to TRBJ1-1; D is unresolved. V lost 2 bases and J 0 bases, leaving 10 bases between the germline ends. CDR3 length: 14 amino acids. Germline CDR1 and CDR2: DFQATT and SNEGSKA (reference sequence). The CDR3 coding sequence is TGCAGTGCTAGATTCGAGAACATGAACACTGAAGCTTTCTTT. It specifies CSARFENMNTEAFF.

Regarding this clonotype: A much more abundant neighbour one base away suggests this may be a read error. V usage is TRBV24-1 and J usage is TRBJ2-5; the match to TRBD2 covers 7 bases. Germline assignment: CDR1 KGHDR and CDR2 SFDVKD. This CDR3 has 16 amino acids. J lost 5 bases, V lost 7 bases, and 15 bases had no gene match. The CDR3 sequence: CATSQTPGRAGETQYF. For the CDR3, the DNA is TGTGCCACCAGCCAGACACCCGGGCGAGCGGGGGAGACCCAGTACTTC.

The V gene is TRBV12-3 or TRBV12-4, the J gene TRBJ1-5, with D unclear. Trimming removed 6 bases from V and 0 bases from J, with 15 bases in between. The CDR3 loop spans 16 amino acids. The CDR3 DNA sequence: TGTGCCAGCAGCGTAGGTAGCATCTATAGCAATCAGCCCCAGCATTTT. It yields the protein CASSVGSIYSNQPQHF.

On this clonotype itself: This may arise from a read error, as a much more abundant clone is one base away. In DNA, the CDR3 is TGTGCCACCAGTGATTCGGGAGGCGAAAAACTGTTTTTT. Residues: CATSDSGGEKLFF. This sequence joins TRBV24-1 and TRBJ1-4; D unresolved. Germline-derived CDR1 and CDR2 are KGHDR and SFDVKD. The CDR3 contains 13 residues. V was pared by 2 bases and J by 8 bases, with 8 bases between.

This clonotype came up many times. This chain connects TRBV29-1 to TRBJ1-1; D call uncertain. CDR1 and CDR2 from the germline V gene are SQVTM and ANQGSEA. Trimming stripped 7 bases from V and 0 bases from J, with 6 bases between. This CDR3 contains 11 residues. The CDR3 region has the DNA TGCAGCGACAGTCTGAACACTGAAGCTTTCTTT. Translation gives CSDSLNTEAFF.

With respect to this clonotype: The germline gene is not matched at one end of the junction; a read error may be the cause. The chain carries TRBV25-1 and TRBJ1-6; D gene ambiguous. Germline loops: CDR1 MGHDK, CDR2 SYGVNS. This CDR3 contains 13 residues. CDR3 loop: CASSWGNNSLLHF. CDR3 coding DNA: TGTGCCAGCAGTTGGGGAAACAATTCACTCCTCCACTTT.

J is TRBJ2-2 and V is TRBV2; no firm D call. This CDR3 is built from 15 residues. The V gene's germline CDR1 is SNHLY and CDR2 FYNNEI. Trimming removed 6 bases at V and 1 base at J, with 12 bases between. The CDR3 is CASRLAPGNTGELFF. The DNA for the CDR3 is TGTGCCAGCAGACTGGCCCCTGGGAACACCGGGGAGCTGTTTTTT.

The CDR3 loop reads CASSSEAGDEKLFF. In nucleotides, the CDR3 is TGCGCCAGCAGTTCGGAGGCAGGGGATGAAAAACTGTTTTTT. The chain uses TRBV5-1 and TRBJ1-4; weak D call: TRBD1 (6 bases). The CDR3 is made up of 14 amino acids. Germline V gives CDR1 SGHRS, CDR2 YFSETQ. Trimming took 5 bases from V and 6 from J, leaving 14 bases between them.

The chain combines TRBV7-2 with TRBJ1-4; no clear D gene. Trimming pared 3 bases from V and 8 bases from J, leaving 13 bases between. The CDR3 contains 14 residues. In germline, CDR1 is SGHTA, CDR2 FQGNSA. The CDR3 sequence: CASSLDLREEKLFF. The CDR3 coding sequence is TGTGCCAGCAGCTTGGACCTCCGGGAGGAAAAACTGTTTTTT. Based on the CDR3 plus reference TRBV7-2 and TRBJ1-4, the full variable domain is GAGVSQSPSNKVTEKGKDVELRCDPISGHTALYWYRQSLGQGLEFLIYFQGNSAPDKSGLPSDRFSAERTGGSVSTLTIQRTQQEDSAVYLCASSLDLREEKLFFGSGTQLSVL.

This clonotype was detected only a few times. The V and J genes are TRBV7-2 and TRBJ2-7; 13 bases match TRBD2. Trimming at V came to 1 base and at J to 5 bases, leaving 8 bases not matched to a gene. CDR3 length equals 17 residues. Germline V gene data show CDR1 as SGHTA and CDR2 as FQGNSA. CDR3 nucleotides: TGTGCCAGCAGCTTAGTAGGAACTAGCGGGGGGGGTCACGAGCAGTACTTC. Translating gives CASSLVGTSGGGHEQYF.

Note on this clonotype: One end of the junction fails to match germline, which may point to a read error. CDR3 loop: CASSQRYGNQPQHF. Here the CDR3 DNA reads TGCGCCAGCAGCCAACGTTACGGCAATCAGCCCCAGCATTTT. The chain has TRBV7-8 and TRBJ1-5; no clear D. Germline V gene lookup returns CDR1 SGHVS and CDR2 FQNEAQ. The CDR3 runs 14 residues.

With regard to this clonotype: In this CDR3 the conserved last residue, phenylalanine or tryptophan, is missing, so a read error is likely. V is TRBV7-9 and J is TRBJ2-5; D gene ambiguous. The CDR3 length is 14 residues. Germline V CDR1 and CDR2: SEHNR, FQNEAQ (reference sequence). V was pared by 4 bases and J by 0 bases, with 9 bases between. The CDR3 here is CASSSQQYQETQYL. The CDR3 bases are TGTGCCAGCAGCTCACAGCAGTACCAAGAGACCCAGTACCTC.

This clonotype appeared a few times. The rearrangement links TRBV7-9 to TRBJ2-7; D might be TRBD1 or TRBD2, each matching 5 bases. The germline V and J ends were trimmed by 6 bases and 5 bases, with 20 bases remaining between them. This CDR3 is 15 amino acids long. The germline V gene encodes CDR1 SEHNR and CDR2 FQNEAQ (reference sequence). CDR3 protein: CASSYGAGAMNEQYF. For the CDR3, the DNA is TGTGCCAGCAGTTACGGGGCAGGAGCAATGAACGAGCAGTACTTC.

This clonotype was observed a few times. CDR3: CASSLAPFTEAFF. CDR3 DNA: TGCGCCAGCAGCTTGGCCCCATTCACTGAAGCTTTCTTT. The V and J genes are TRBV5-1 and TRBJ1-1; D unclear. Trimming pared 0 bases from V and 4 bases from J, leaving 7 bases between. The germline gives CDR1 SGHRS, CDR2 YFSETQ. CDR3 length equals 13 residues.

The chain employs TRBV19 and TRBJ1-2, with TRBD1 as a possible D gene (5 bases). Germline lookup yields CDR1 LNHDA and CDR2 SQIVND (reference sequence). The ends were cut back, 5 bases at V and 2 bases at J, with 12 bases in the middle. The length of the CDR3 is 14 residues. This CDR3 reads CASSRPTGNYGYTF. CDR3 nucleotide sequence: TGTGCCAGTAGTCGCCCCACAGGAAACTATGGCTACACCTTC. Together with reference TRBV19 and TRBJ1-2, the CDR3 gives the full variable domain: DGGITQSPKYLFRKEGQNVTLSCEQNLNHDAMYWYRQDPGQGLRLIYYSQIVNDFQKGDIAEGYSVSREKKESFPLTVTSAQKNPTAFYLCASSRPTGNYGYTFGSGTRLTVV.

This clonotype was seen repeatedly, ten times or more. The V and J genes are TRBV2 and TRBJ1-4; D unresolved. The V gene lost 7 bases and the J gene lost 0 bases, with 12 bases spanning the gap. CDR3 length: 15 residues. The germline gives CDR1 SNHLY, CDR2 FYNNEI. This chain's CDR3 is CASTSDGSTNEKLFF. CDR3 DNA sequence: TGTGCCAGCACCTCTGACGGTTCAACTAATGAAAAACTGTTTTTT.

The table lists this clonotype with a few counts. J is TRBJ1-1 and V is TRBV12-3 or TRBV12-4; the D gene is possibly TRBD1 (6 bases). The CDR3 sequence is 13 residues long. V lost 4 bases and J 10 bases, leaving 16 bases between the germline ends. CDR3 DNA: TGTGCCAGCAGTTCGTCACAGGGATATGTAGCTTTCTTT. Translation gives CASSSSQGYVAFF.